This entry features one T cell receptor (beta chain) sequence. This entry belongs to a study of blood T cell repertoires in COVID-19. Study overall: Acute and convalescent COVID-19 specimens originated in the United States, Italy and Spain. T cells, B-cell-depleted T cells, or PBMCs provided the cDNA or gDNA that served as material.

Per the original methods: From reference gene primer amplification, estimates of nucleated cell counts were derived. The method was immunoSEQ multiplex PCR; TCRdb's version includes in-frame clones alone and lacks a portion of them. V and J calls and clone size are given by that table; D and trimming were obtained from the DNA. Of around 330,000 clones in the sample, 85% were seen once. Clinical history as reported by participants underpinned cohort assignment. CDR3 length: 16 amino acids. The J gene is TRBJ2-1, the V gene TRBV21-1; no DNA check was done on the table's D call, TRBD2. TRBV21-1 counts as a pseudogene. Sequences were obtained from PBMCs or T cells enriched from blood (not recorded which). The TCR was taken from a woman aged 25 to 39 who had been exposed to COVID-19. CDR3 in DNA: TGTGCCAGCAGCCCTCGGGGACTAGCAAGGTACAATGAGCAGTTCTTC. This sequence encodes CASSPRGLARYNEQFF.